The present TCR beta chain was sequenced within a study of blood T cells in healthy people across ages. The CDR3 spans 18 residues. Unmatched junction bases numbered 9, after V lost 2 bases and J lost 2 bases. Germline V gene sequence: CDR1 LNHNV, CDR2 YYDKDF (reference sequence). In its sample, this clonotype was seen a few times. Next came a second PCR, run for roughly 6 to 11 cycles, which used a sample-barcoded 5' primer along with a J-beta primer mix. TCRdb re-called the 5' RACE reads through MiXCR, storing one row per CDR3 protein. The sample has about 540,000 distinct CDR3 sequences, around 24% seen once. This sample also belongs to another study, concerning T cells of mothers and their children. According to that study: Donation came from a few healthy Caucasian mothers together with their six children.

The material sequenced was blood. The receptor was derived from a boy aged 5-17 years in good health. J is TRBJ2-1 and V is TRBV15; 10 bases match TRBD2. The CDR3 loop is CATSRRTGTSVAYNEQFF. The CDR3 DNA reads TGTGCCACCAGCAGACGCACCGGGACTAGCGTGGCCTACAATGAGCAGTTCTTC.